The 2 T cell receptor beta chains presented below share a single source sample, sequenced in a study of a mutant IDH1 vaccine in newly diagnosed glioma. Sequenced by immunoSEQ multiplex PCR; TCRdb stores in-frame clones only, minus some. The sample shows some 80,000 clones, 75% to 90% of them seen only once. Stated time point: week 23, last vaccination. In every dose of vaccine, 300 ug of mutant IDH1 20-mer peptide was given alongside topical imiquimod. These TCRs' antigens remain unknown. Sequences were derived from PBMCs, sampled from a glioma patient whose treatment included an IDH1 peptide vaccine. The receptors stem from a woman aged 50 to 60 with glioma.

The chain recombines TRBV28 with TRBJ1-1; 10 bases align to TRBD1. The CDR3 contains 16 residues. Germline V lookup: CDR1 MDHEN, CDR2 SYDVKM. V shed 3 bases and J 2 bases; nucleotides not matched to a gene: 6. CDR3 region: CASSFRQGALNTEAFF. The CDR3 DNA is TGTGCCAGCAGTTTCCGACAGGGGGCTCTAAACACTGAAGCTTTCTTT.

As DNA, the CDR3 is TGTGCCAGTAGTACCCAAGTCGAAGCCAAAAACATTCAGTACTTC. It yields the protein CASSTQVEAKNIQYF. This chain connects TRBV19 to TRBJ2-4; D not certain. The germline CDR1 and CDR2 sequences are LNHDA and SQIVND (reference sequence). The CDR3 runs to 15 residues. Trimming stripped 4 bases from V and 0 bases from J, with 10 bases between.